This T cell receptor beta chain appears in the sequencing data of a study of metastatic and nonmetastatic thyroid tumors. At the level of the study: Both malignant and benign thyroid patients supplied peripheral blood and tumor or nodule tissue samples, across which the repertoires of these patients were then compared.

There are many counts of this clone. Its antigen is unknown. TCRdb called clones again from the PCR reads with MiXCR. The data contain 20,000 to 25,000 clones, 20% to 25% of them singletons. Overall study findings and caveats: Compared with benign nodules, malignant thyroid tumors were reported to have significantly higher TCR beta diversity in both blood and tumor.

Trimming took off 2 bases at V and 7 bases at J, with 12 bases between the two ends. This CDR3 comprises 15 residues. Germline CDR1 is MGHDK and CDR2 is SYGVNS. No patient had received any treatment before thyroid surgery. The material sequenced was adjacent normal tissue. The TCR comes from a female donor with papillary thyroid cancer or a benign thyroid nodule (not recorded which). Some clones in this sample may be carry-over from other donors' samples. The rearrangement joins TRBV25-1 to TRBJ1-6; possibly TRBD1 for D (6 bases). DNA for the CDR3: TGTGCCAGCAGTGAAGGGGGCCAGAGGAATTCACCCCTCCACTTT. Amino acid sequence: CASSEGGQRNSPLHF. The full variable domain, with the rest looked up from reference TRBV25-1 and TRBJ1-6, is EADIYQTPRYLVIGTGKKITLECSQTMGHDKMYWYQQDPGMELHLIHYSYGVNSTEKGDLSSESTVSRIRTEHFPLTLESARPSHTSQYLCASSEGGQRNSPLHFGNGTRLTVT.